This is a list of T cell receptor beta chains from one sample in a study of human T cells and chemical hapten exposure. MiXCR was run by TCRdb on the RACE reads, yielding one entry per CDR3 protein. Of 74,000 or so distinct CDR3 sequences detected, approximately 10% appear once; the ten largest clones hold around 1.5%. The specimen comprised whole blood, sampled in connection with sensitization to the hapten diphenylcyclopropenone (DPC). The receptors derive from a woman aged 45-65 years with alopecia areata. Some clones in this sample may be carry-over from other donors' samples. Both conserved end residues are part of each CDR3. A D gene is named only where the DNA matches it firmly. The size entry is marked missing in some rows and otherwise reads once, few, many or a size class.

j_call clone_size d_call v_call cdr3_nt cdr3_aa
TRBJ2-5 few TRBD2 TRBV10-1 TGCGCCAGCAGTGTACTAGCGGGAGAGACCCAGTACTTC CASSVLAGETQYF
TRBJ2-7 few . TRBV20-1 TGCAGTGCTACCGGGACTGTCTCCTACGAGCAGTACTTC CSATGTVSYEQYF
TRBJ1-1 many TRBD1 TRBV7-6 TGTGCCAGCAGCGGGTCCAGGGGGCGCGGCACTGAAGCTTTCTTT CASSGSRGRGTEAFF
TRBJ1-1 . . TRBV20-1 TGCAGTGCTAGAGGCCCTTCGCCTGTCGAAGCTTTCTTT CSARGPSPVEAFF
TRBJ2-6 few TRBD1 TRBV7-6 TGTGCCAGCAGCTTGGACAGGGCCGGGGCCAACGTCCTGACTTTC CASSLDRAGANVLTF
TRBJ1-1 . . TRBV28 TGTGCCAGCAGTTTAAGGAACACTGAAGCTTTCTTT CASSLRNTEAFF
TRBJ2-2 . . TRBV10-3 TGTGCCATCTCATCCCCCGGGGAGCTGTTTTTT CAISSPGELFF
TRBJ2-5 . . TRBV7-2 TGTGCCAGCAGCTTAGGGGGGATGATGAGCCAAGAGACCCAGTACTTC CASSLGGMMSQETQYF
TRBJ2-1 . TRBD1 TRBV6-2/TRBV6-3 TGTGCCAGCAGCCTGGGACAGTTACCCTACAATGAGCAGTTCTTC CASSLGQLPYNEQFF
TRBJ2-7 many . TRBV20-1 TGCAGTGCTGTACAGGGACCTCGCGAGCAGTACTTC CSAVQGPREQYF
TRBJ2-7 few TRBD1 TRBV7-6 TGTGCCAGCAGCCAAGCACAGGGGGTCTACGAGCAGTACTTC CASSQAQGVYEQYF
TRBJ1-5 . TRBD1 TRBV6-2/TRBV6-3 TGTGCCAGCAGTTACCTCCGGGACAGAAGTGGCAATCAGCCCCAGCATTTT CASSYLRDRSGNQPQHF
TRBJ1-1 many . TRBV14 TGTGCCAGCAGCCAACGGGCTAAGAACACTGAAGCTTTCTTT CASSQRAKNTEAFF
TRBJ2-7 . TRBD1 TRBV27 TGTGCCAGCAGTTTATCCCCGACAGGGAGCAAATACGAGCAGTACTTC CASSLSPTGSKYEQYF
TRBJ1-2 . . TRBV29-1 TGCAGCGTCAGGGAGCCGGGGTCGACCACCTTC CSVREPGSTTF
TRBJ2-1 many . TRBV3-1 TGTGCCAGCAGCCAAGATTGGGCTAGCACTGAGCAGTTCTTC CASSQDWASTEQFF
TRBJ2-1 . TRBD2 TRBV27 TGTGCCAGCAGTTTATTCTTGGCGGGAGGGAAGTTCTTC CASSLFLAGGKFF
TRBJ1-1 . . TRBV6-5 TGTGCCAGCAGAAAACAGGCGGGCTGGGGCACTGAAGCTTTCTTT CASRKQAGWGTEAFF
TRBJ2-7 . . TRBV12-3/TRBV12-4 TGTGCCAGCAATAGAGGGCAGAACGAGCAGTACTTC CASNRGQNEQYF
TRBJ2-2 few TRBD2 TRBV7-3 TGTGCCAGCAGCCGAGGGGGACTAGCGGCCGGGGAGCTGTTTTTT CASSRGGLAAGELFF
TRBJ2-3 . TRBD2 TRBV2 TGTGCCAGCAGTGGGGGACTAGCGCCCGGCCTCGATACGCAGTATTTT CASSGGLAPGLDTQYF
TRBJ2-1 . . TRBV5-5 TGTGCCAGCAGCCCCCCCGGGCTGGCAGACTACAATGAGCAGTTCTTC CASSPPGLADYNEQFF
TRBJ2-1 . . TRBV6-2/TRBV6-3 TGTGCCAGCAGTGCACTTTATTTGGATCTCTCCTACAATGAGCAGTTCTTC CASSALYLDLSYNEQFF
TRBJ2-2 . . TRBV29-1 TGCAGCGTTGGGGGGCTCCAGGCCGGGGAGCTGTTTTTT CSVGGLQAGELFF
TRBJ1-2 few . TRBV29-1 TGCAGCGTACAGCAAACTAACTATGGCTACACCTTC CSVQQTNYGYTF
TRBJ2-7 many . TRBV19 TGTGCCAGTAGCCGGGACTGGCTCTCCTACGAGCAGTACTTC CASSRDWLSYEQYF
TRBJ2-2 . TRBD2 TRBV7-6 TGTGCCAGCAGCTTTTTGGATAGGGGCGGGAGAATGGACACCGGGGAGCTGTTTTTT CASSFLDRGGRMDTGELFF
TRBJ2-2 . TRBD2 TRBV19 TGTGCCAGTAGTATACGAGCGGGAACCGGGGAGCTGTTTTTT CASSIRAGTGELFF